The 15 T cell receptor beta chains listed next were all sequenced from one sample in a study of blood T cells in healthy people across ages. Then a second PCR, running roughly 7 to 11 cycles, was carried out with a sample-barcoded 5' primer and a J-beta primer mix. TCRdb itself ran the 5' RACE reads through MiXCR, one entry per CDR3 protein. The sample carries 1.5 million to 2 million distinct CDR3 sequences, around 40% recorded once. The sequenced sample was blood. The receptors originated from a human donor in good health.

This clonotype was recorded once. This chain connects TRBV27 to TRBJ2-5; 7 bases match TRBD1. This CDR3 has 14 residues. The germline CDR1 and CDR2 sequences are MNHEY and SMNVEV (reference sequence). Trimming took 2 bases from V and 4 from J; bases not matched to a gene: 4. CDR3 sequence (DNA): TGTGCCAGCAGTTTACGGGACAGCCTAGAGACCCAGTACTTC. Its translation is CASSLRDSLETQYF.

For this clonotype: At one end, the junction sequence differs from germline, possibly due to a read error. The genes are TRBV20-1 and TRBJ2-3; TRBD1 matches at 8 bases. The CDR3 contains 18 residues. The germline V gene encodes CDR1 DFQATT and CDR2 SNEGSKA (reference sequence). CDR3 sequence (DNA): TGCAGTGCTAGAGCTACTGGACCCGGGACAGGCGCCACAGATACACAGTATTTT. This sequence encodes CSARATGPGTGATDTQYF.

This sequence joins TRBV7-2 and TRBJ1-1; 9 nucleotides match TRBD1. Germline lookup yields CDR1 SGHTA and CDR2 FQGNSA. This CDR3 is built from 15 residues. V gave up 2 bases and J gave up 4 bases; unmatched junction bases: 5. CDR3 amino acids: CASSLRWDRVTEAFF. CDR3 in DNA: TGTGCCAGCAGCTTACGGTGGGACAGGGTCACTGAAGCTTTCTTT. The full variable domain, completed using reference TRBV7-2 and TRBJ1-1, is GAGVSQSPSNKVTEKGKDVELRCDPISGHTALYWYRQSLGQGLEFLIYFQGNSAPDKSGLPSDRFSAERTGGSVSTLTIQRTQQEDSAVYLCASSLRWDRVTEAFFGQGTRLTVV.

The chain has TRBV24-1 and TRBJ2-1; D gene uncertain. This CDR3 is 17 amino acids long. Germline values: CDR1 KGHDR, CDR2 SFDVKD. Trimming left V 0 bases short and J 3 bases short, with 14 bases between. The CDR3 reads CATSDLTPTAGYNEQFF. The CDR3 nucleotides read TGTGCCACCAGTGATTTGACCCCCACTGCAGGCTACAATGAGCAGTTCTTC.

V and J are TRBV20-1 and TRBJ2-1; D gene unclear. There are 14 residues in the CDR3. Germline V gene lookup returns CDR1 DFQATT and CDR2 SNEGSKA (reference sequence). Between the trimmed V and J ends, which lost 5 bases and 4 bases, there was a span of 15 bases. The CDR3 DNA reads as TGCAGTGCTCTCGGACGATCTGCTTACAATGAGCAGTTCTTC. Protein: CSALGRSAYNEQFF.

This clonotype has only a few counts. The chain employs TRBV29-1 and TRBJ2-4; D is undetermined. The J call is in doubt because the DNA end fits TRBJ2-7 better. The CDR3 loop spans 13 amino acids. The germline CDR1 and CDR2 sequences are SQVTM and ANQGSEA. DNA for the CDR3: TGCAGCGTTGCCTCCTCCACACTATACGAGCAGTACTTC. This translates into CSVASSTLYEQYF.

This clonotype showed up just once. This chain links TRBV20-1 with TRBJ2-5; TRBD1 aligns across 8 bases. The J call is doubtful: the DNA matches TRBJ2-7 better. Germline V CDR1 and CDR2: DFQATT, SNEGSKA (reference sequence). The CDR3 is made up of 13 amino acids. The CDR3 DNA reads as TGCAGTGCTAGAGGGACAGGGCGGCGCGAGCAGTACTTC. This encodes CSARGTGRREQYF.

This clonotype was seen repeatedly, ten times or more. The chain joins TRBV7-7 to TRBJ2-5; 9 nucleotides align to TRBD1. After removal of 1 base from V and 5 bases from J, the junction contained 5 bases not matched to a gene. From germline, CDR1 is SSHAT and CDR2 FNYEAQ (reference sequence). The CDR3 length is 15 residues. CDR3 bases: TGTGCCAGCAGCTTAGACAGGGGGCGCGGGGAGACCCAGTACTTC. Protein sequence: CASSLDRGRGETQYF.

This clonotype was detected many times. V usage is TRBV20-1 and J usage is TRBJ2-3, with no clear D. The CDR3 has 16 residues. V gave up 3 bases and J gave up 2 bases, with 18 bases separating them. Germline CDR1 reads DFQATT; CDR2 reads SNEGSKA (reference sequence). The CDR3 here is CSASFPAMTNTDTQYF. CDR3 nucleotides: TGCAGTGCTAGTTTTCCCGCGATGACGAACACAGATACGCAGTATTTT.

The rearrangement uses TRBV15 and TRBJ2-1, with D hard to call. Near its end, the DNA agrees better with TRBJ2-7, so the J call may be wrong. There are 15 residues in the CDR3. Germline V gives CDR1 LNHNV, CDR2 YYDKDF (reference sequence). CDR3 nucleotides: TGTGCCACCAGCAGAGATCCGTCCCGGACGTACGAGCAGTACTTC. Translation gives CATSRDPSRTYEQYF.

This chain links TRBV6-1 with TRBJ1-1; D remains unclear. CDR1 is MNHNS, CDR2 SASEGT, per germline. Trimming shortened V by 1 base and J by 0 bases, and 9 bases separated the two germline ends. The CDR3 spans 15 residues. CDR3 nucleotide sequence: TGTGCCAGCAGTGAAGTGGGAGGGATGAACACTGAAGCTTTCTTT. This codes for CASSEVGGMNTEAFF.

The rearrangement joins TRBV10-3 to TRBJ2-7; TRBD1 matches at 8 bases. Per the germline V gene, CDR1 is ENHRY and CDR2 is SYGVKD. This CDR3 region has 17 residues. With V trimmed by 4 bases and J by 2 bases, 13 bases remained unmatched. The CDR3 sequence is CAISGFGTGKRPYEQYF. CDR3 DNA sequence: TGTGCCATCAGTGGGTTCGGGACAGGTAAAAGGCCCTACGAGCAGTACTTC.

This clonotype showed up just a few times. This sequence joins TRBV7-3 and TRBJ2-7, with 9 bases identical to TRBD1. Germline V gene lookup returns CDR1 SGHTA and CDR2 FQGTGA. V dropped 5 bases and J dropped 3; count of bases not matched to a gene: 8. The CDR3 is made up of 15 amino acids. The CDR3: CASSPTSGQGYEQYF. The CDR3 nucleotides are TGTGCCAGCAGCCCAACATCGGGACAGGGCTACGAGCAGTACTTC.

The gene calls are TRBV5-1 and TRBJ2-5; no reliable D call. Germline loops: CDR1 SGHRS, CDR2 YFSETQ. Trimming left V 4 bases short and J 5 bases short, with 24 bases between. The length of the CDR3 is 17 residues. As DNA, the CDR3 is TGCGCCAGCAGCCTGGGTATCGGAACCGTTGGCTATGAGACCCAGTACTTC. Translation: CASSLGIGTVGYETQYF.

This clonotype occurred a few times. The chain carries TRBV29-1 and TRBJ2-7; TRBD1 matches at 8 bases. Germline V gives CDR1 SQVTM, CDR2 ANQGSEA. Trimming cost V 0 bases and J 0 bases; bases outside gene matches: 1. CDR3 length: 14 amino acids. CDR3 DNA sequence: TGCAGCGTTGAAGAGGGACAGGACTCCTACGAGCAGTACTTC. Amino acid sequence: CSVEEGQDSYEQYF.